The rows below give T cell receptor beta chains drawn from one sample of a study of blood T cells in healthy people across ages. TCRdb processed the 5' RACE reads anew with MiXCR; each CDR3 protein has one entry. The sample has 800,000 to 950,000 distinct CDR3 sequences; 48% are singletons. What was sequenced was blood. The receptors stem from a man aged 25 to 45 in good health. Both conserved end residues are part of each CDR3. The D gene is left open where the match is weak. Not every row has a clone size; where given, it reads once, few, many or a size class.

CDR3 | DNA | size | D | J | V
CSARLDRINEKLFF | TGCAGTGCTAGACTGGACAGAATTAATGAAAAACTGTTTTTT | - | - | TRBJ1-4 | TRBV20-1
CASADRIPYGYTF | TGTGCCAGCGCCGACCGAATTCCCTATGGCTACACCTTC | once | - | TRBJ1-2 | TRBV27
CASSLGDYASYNEQFF | TGTGCCAGCAGCTTGGGCGACTACGCCTCCTACAATGAGCAGTTCTTC | once | - | TRBJ2-1 | TRBV7-2
CASSPIQGTATNEKLFF | TGTGCCAGCAGCCCTATTCAGGGGACAGCAACTAATGAAAAACTGTTTTTT | once | TRBD1 | TRBJ1-4 | TRBV6-2/TRBV6-3
CASSLLGSNSYNSPLHF | TGCGCCAGCAGCTTGTTAGGGTCAAACTCCTATAATTCACCCCTCCACTTT | few | - | TRBJ1-6 | TRBV5-1
CAGSIGAGGSDTQYF | TGTGCCGGCAGTATCGGGGCGGGGGGGTCAGATACGCAGTATTTT | - | TRBD2 | TRBJ2-3 | TRBV12-3/TRBV12-4
CASSFDRVADTQYF | TGTGCCAGCAGCTTCGACAGGGTAGCAGATACGCAGTATTTT | - | TRBD1 | TRBJ2-3 | TRBV7-2
CARARMSRNEQLF | TGCGCCAGGGCCAGGATGTCTCGAAATGAGCAGTTATTC | - | - | TRBJ2-1 | TRBV5-1
CASGQDFTEINYGYTF | TGCGCCAGCGGCCAAGATTTTACAGAGATTAACTATGGCTACACCTTC | - | - | TRBJ1-2 | TRBV4-1
CASSHPGGKGVEKLFF | TGCGCCAGCAGCCACCCAGGGGGGAAGGGCGTTGAAAAACTGTTTTTT | - | TRBD1 | TRBJ1-4 | TRBV4-1
CASSLGSSGTTYEQYF | TGTGCCAGCAGCTTAGGAAGTAGCGGGACAACCTACGAGCAGTACTTC | - | TRBD2 | TRBJ2-7 | TRBV7-2
CASTKQGDETQYF | TGCGCCAGCACTAAACAGGGAGACGAGACCCAGTACTTC | - | - | TRBJ2-5 | TRBV5-1
CATSDPKLAGYAEQFF | TGTGCCACCAGTGATCCGAAGCTAGCGGGGTACGCTGAGCAGTTCTTC | few | TRBD2 | TRBJ2-1 | TRBV24-1
CAWTPGGVRGYEQYF | TGTGCCTGGACCCCCGGAGGGGTCAGGGGCTACGAGCAGTACTTC | - | - | TRBJ2-7 | TRBV30
CASSLYPRANNEQFF | TGTGCCAGCAGTTTATATCCCAGGGCGAACAATGAGCAGTTCTTC | - | - | TRBJ2-1 | TRBV27
CASSYSRLAGAQDEQYF | TGTGCCAGCAGTTACTCTAGACTAGCGGGGGCTCAGGATGAGCAGTACTTC | - | TRBD2 | TRBJ2-7 | TRBV6-2/TRBV6-3
CASSSGQGAGGYTF | TGTGCCAGCAGTTCGGGACAGGGGGCAGGTGGCTACACCTTC | few | TRBD1 | TRBJ1-2 | TRBV12-3/TRBV12-4
CASSGRDKGEKLFF | TGTGCCAGCAGTGGCCGGGACAAGGGTGAAAAACTGTTTTTT | - | - | TRBJ1-4 | TRBV6-1
CASSFPRPGTEAFF | TGTGCCAGCAGCTTCCCAAGGCCGGGGACTGAAGCTTTCTTT | - | - | TRBJ1-1 | TRBV7-2
CASSLFQREQFF | TGTGCCAGCAGCTTATTCCAGCGCGAGCAGTTCTTC | - | - | TRBJ2-1 | TRBV7-9
CSARDRLGGYGTDTQYF | TGCAGTGCTAGAGATAGACTAGGTGGGTATGGCACAGATACGCAGTATTTT | - | - | TRBJ2-3 | TRBV20-1
CASSQVGPPEAQYF | TGTGCCAGCAGCCAAGTAGGGCCCCCGGAGGCGCAGTATTTT | - | - | TRBJ2-3 | TRBV7-2
CASSLGHNPNTEAFF | TGTGCCAGCTCTCTCGGACACAACCCCAACACTGAAGCTTTCTTT | - | - | TRBJ1-1 | TRBV18
CSVLRGNYGYTF | TGCAGCGTTCTAAGGGGGAACTATGGCTACACCTTC | - | - | TRBJ1-2 | TRBV29-1
CASSLQTSGLETQYF | TGTGCCAGCAGTTTACAGACTAGCGGGCTCGAGACCCAGTACTTC | - | TRBD2 | TRBJ2-5 | TRBV6-5
CASSVAGEGEKLFF | TGTGCCAGCAGCGTAGCAGGGGAGGGTGAAAAACTGTTTTTT | - | - | TRBJ1-4 | TRBV9
CASGGAENEQFF | TGTGCCAGCGGGGGGGCTGAGAATGAGCAGTTCTTC | - | - | TRBJ2-1 | TRBV21-1
CASSQRAGASEETQYF | TGTGCCAGCAGCCAAAGGGCGGGAGCTTCCGAAGAGACCCAGTACTTC | few | TRBD2 | TRBJ2-5 | TRBV4-2
CASSSDGGKNIQYF | TGCGCCAGCAGCTCCGACGGAGGAAAAAACATTCAGTACTTC | - | - | TRBJ2-4 | TRBV5-1
CASIRRGNTEAFF | TGTGCCAGCATCAGGAGGGGGAACACTGAAGCTTTCTTT | - | - | TRBJ1-1 | TRBV6-1
CSAYGARTDTQYF | TGCAGTGCATACGGGGCCCGCACAGATACGCAGTATTTT | - | - | TRBJ2-3 | TRBV20-1
CSAGLDRANTGELFF | TGCAGTGCTGGCTTGGACAGGGCGAACACCGGGGAGCTGTTTTTT | - | TRBD1 | TRBJ2-2 | TRBV20-1
CASSCTGGSLAGGSETQYF | TGTGCCAGCAGTTGCACAGGGGGCTCCCTAGCGGGGGGCAGTGAGACCCAGTACTTC | - | TRBD2 | TRBJ2-5 | TRBV6-5
CASSFSGSNEQFF | TGTGCCAGCAGTTTTTCCGGGTCCAATGAGCAGTTCTTC | - | - | TRBJ2-1 | TRBV28
CASSEARLSEQFF | TGTGCCAGCAGTGAAGCGCGGCTCTCTGAGCAGTTCTTC | - | - | TRBJ2-1 | TRBV6-1
CASSQGQGGSTDTQYF | TGTGCCAGCAGCCAAGGACAGGGGGGGAGCACAGATACGCAGTATTTT | few | TRBD1 | TRBJ2-3 | TRBV4-2
CASSLGGSGNYGYTF | TGTGCCAGCAGCTTAGGGGGCAGCGGTAACTATGGCTACACCTTC | - | - | TRBJ1-2 | TRBV11-2
CATLSRGERSYEQYF | TGTGCCACCCTATCCAGAGGGGAAAGGTCCTACGAGCAGTACTTC | few | - | TRBJ2-7 | TRBV10-3
CASRPGQSTDTQYF | TGCGCCAGCAGACCGGGACAGTCCACAGATACGCAGTATTTT | - | TRBD1 | TRBJ2-3 | TRBV5-1
CASSLEVAGNSSPLHF | TGCGCCAGCAGCTTGGAAGTTGCAGGGAATAGTTCACCCCTCCACTTT | - | - | TRBJ1-6 | TRBV5-1
CASSVGDQYEQYF | TGTGCCAGCAGCGTAGGCGACCAGTACGAGCAGTACTTC | few | - | TRBJ2-7 | TRBV9
CASSPSGGALHTQYF | TGCGCCAGCAGCCCAAGCGGGGGGGCCTTACATACGCAGTATTTT | few | TRBD2 | TRBJ2-3 | TRBV5-1
CASSQDGGAGNNERYF | TGCGCCAGCAGCCAAGATGGAGGTGCCGGAAACAACGAGCGGTACTTC | - | - | TRBJ2-5 | TRBV4-3
CASSGYGTHNEQFF | TGTGCCAGCAGCGGATACGGGACACACAATGAGCAGTTCTTC | few | - | TRBJ2-1 | TRBV7-2
CSAQTGVSSPQHF | TGCAGTGCGCAGACAGGGGTGTCTTCGCCCCAGCATTTT | - | TRBD1 | TRBJ1-5 | TRBV20-1
CASSLVRGTGGLNEQFF | TGTGCCAGCAGCTTAGTTAGGGGGACAGGGGGACTCAATGAGCAGTTCTTC | once | TRBD1 | TRBJ2-1 | TRBV7-2
CASSYRPGQGYGYTF | TGTGCCAGCAGTTACCGCCCGGGACAGGGCTATGGCTACACCTTC | - | TRBD1 | TRBJ1-2 | TRBV6-6
CASSHPGTDTQYF | TGTGCCAGCAGCCATCCCGGCACAGATACGCAGTATTTT | - | - | TRBJ2-3 | TRBV4-2